One sample yielded the 25 T cell receptor beta chains listed below, sequenced in a study of blood T cell repertoires in COVID-19. Using immunoSEQ multiplex PCR, the repertoire was profiled, and TCRdb retains in-frame clones only, with some absent. The repertoire consists of tens of thousands of clones, with about 88% occurring once and the leading ten covering less than 9.5%. The source material was peripheral blood. The receptors were sampled from a man in his 60s with acute or convalescent COVID-19.

This sequence joins TRBV5-5 and TRBJ1-2; 9 nucleotides line up with TRBD1. V lost 4 bases to trimming and J lost 4 bases; unmatched junction nucleotides: 2. CDR3 length: 13 amino acids. The germline CDR1 and CDR2 sequences are SGHKS and YYEKEE (reference sequence). The CDR3 DNA is TGTGCCAGCAGCCGGGACAGGGCCTATGGCTACACCTTC. Its translation: CASSRDRAYGYTF.

V is TRBV5-1 and J is TRBJ2-5; 10 bases match TRBD1. This CDR3 contains 17 residues. CDR1 is SGHRS, CDR2 YFSETQ, per germline. The V segment lost 4 bases and the J segment 5 bases; nucleotides outside the gene matches: 14. The CDR3 reads CASSPRGTGVPKETQYF. Written as DNA, the CDR3 is TGCGCCAGCAGCCCTCGGGGGACAGGGGTTCCCAAGGAGACCCAGTACTTC.

V is TRBV30 and J is TRBJ1-5; 10 bases map to TRBD1. The ends lost 1 base at V and 4 bases at J; junction bases unmatched: 1. Looked up from germline, CDR1 is GTSNPN and CDR2 is SVGIG (reference sequence). The CDR3 sequence is 14 residues long. CDR3 nucleotides: TGTGCCTGGAGTGAGGACAGGGGGAATCAGCCCCAGCATTTT. Its protein product is CAWSEDRGNQPQHF.

This clone was counted between two and nine times. The V and J genes are TRBV5-8 and TRBJ2-7; 9 nucleotides align to TRBD2. Germline CDR1 and CDR2: SGHTS and YDEGEE. The V gene end was trimmed by 7 bases and the J gene end by 1 base; junction bases not matched to a gene: 12. This CDR3 region has 16 residues. CDR3 nucleotide sequence: TGTGCCAGCCTTCTTAGCGGGGGAGACGAGTCCTACGAGCAGTACTTC. Protein sequence: CASLLSGGDESYEQYF.

This chain joins TRBV6-5 and TRBJ1-1; D might be TRBD1 (6 bases). The CDR3 totals 14 residues. The V end lost 6 bases, the J end lost 1 base, and 12 bases lay between the germline ends. From germline, CDR1 is MNHEY and CDR2 SVGAGI. DNA of the CDR3: TGTGCCAGCAGGGCTGGACAGCGGAACACTGAAGCTTTCTTT. This translates into CASRAGQRNTEAFF.

This clone was counted a few times. J is TRBJ2-1 and V is TRBV7-2; D might be TRBD2 (6 bases). V lost 1 base to trimming and J lost 4 bases, with 14 bases between them. Germline-derived CDR1 and CDR2 are SGHTA and FQGNSA. This CDR3 contains 16 residues. CDR3 bases: TGTGCCAGCAGCTTAGTACCGGGAGTGGGGTACAATGAGCAGTTCTTC. This encodes CASSLVPGVGYNEQFF.

The chain employs TRBV10-3 and TRBJ1-2; possible D gene TRBD1, 6 bases. This CDR3 comprises 13 residues. Germline V gene lookup returns CDR1 ENHRY and CDR2 SYGVKD. Trimming stripped 4 bases from V and 3 bases from J, with 9 bases between. DNA for the CDR3: TGTGCCATCAGTGGACAGGCAGACTATGGCTACACCTTC. Encoded protein: CAISGQADYGYTF.

This clone was found once. V usage is TRBV5-1 and J usage is TRBJ2-3, with a tentative D call TRBD1 (5 bases). The CDR3 consists of 16 residues. Germline CDR1 SGHRS, CDR2 YFSETQ. The V end lost 5 bases, the J end lost 4 bases, and 20 bases lay between the germline ends. CDR3 coding DNA: TGCGCCAGCAGTTTTGATCGACAGTCGAGGTCAGATACGCAGTATTTT. It encodes CASSFDRQSRSDTQYF.

Here the CDR3 reads CSVGGENNYGYTF. DNA for the CDR3: TGCAGCGTGGGTGGAGAAAATAACTATGGCTACACCTTC. The genes are TRBV29-1 and TRBJ1-2, with D uncertain. V was pared by 6 bases and J by 1 base, with 12 bases between. CDR1 and CDR2 (germline): SQVTM, ANQGSEA. This CDR3 has 13 residues.

This rearrangement joins TRBV6-5 to TRBJ1-2, with a weak D call TRBD1 (6 bases). Trimming took 6 bases from V and 1 from J, leaving 12 bases between them. The CDR3 contains 14 residues. Germline V CDR1 and CDR2: MNHEY, SVGAGI. CDR3 sequence: CASRRDNNNYGYTF. CDR3 DNA: TGTGCCAGCAGACGGGACAACAATAACTATGGCTACACCTTC.

J is TRBJ1-4 and V is TRBV28; possibly TRBD1 for D (6 bases). CDR3 length: 17 amino acids. The germline V gene has CDR1 MDHEN and CDR2 SYDVKM. Trimming took 2 bases from V and 1 from J, leaving 14 bases between them. The CDR3 nucleotides are TGTGCCAGCAGTTTAATCCAGGGGTTACAAACTAATGAAAAACTGTTTTTT. Amino acids: CASSLIQGLQTNEKLFF.

This clone was observed once. The V gene is TRBV11-1, the J gene TRBJ2-1; D is possibly TRBD2 (6 bases). The CDR3 runs to 16 residues. Trimming took 8 bases from V and 0 from J, leaving 17 bases between them. The germline V gene encodes CDR1 SGHAT and CDR2 FQDESV (reference sequence). CDR3 DNA: TGTGCCAGCCTTGGGGTCGGAGGGCCCTCCTACAATGAGCAGTTCTTC. This sequence encodes CASLGVGGPSYNEQFF. The whole variable domain, remainder taken from reference TRBV11-1 and TRBJ2-1, is EAEVAQSPRYKITEKSQAVAFWCDPISGHATLYWYRQILGQGPELLVQFQDESVVDDSQLPKDRFSAERLKGVDSTLKIQPAELGDSAMYLCASLGVGGPSYNEQFFGPGTRLTVL.

The CDR3 bases are TGTGCCAGCTCACCGGGGCGGACTGAAGCTTTCTTT. Amino acid sequence: CASSPGRTEAFF. The V gene is TRBV18, the J gene TRBJ1-1; D is possibly TRBD1 (5 bases). The germline V gene encodes CDR1 KGHSH and CDR2 LQKENI. V was pared by 3 bases and J by 5 bases, with 7 bases between. The CDR3 length is 12 residues.

The V gene is TRBV29-1, the J gene TRBJ1-2, with TRBD1 matching 7 bases. The CDR3 sequence is 12 residues long. Germline CDR1 reads SQVTM; CDR2 reads ANQGSEA. Unmatched junction bases numbered 9, after V lost 6 bases and J lost 8 bases. CDR3 sequence (DNA): TGCAGCGTGGTACAGGGGCGGAGGGGCTACACCTTC. Protein sequence: CSVVQGRRGYTF. Together with reference TRBV29-1 and TRBJ1-2, the CDR3 gives the full variable domain: SAVISQKPSRDICQRGTSLTIQCQVDSQVTMMFWYRQQPGQSLTLIATANQGSEATYESGFVIDKFPISRPNLTFSTLTVSNMSPEDSSIYLCSVVQGRRGYTFGSGTRLTVV.

The V and J genes are TRBV5-1 and TRBJ2-7; 10 bases agree with TRBD2. This CDR3 region has 16 residues. With 1 base clipped from V and 7 bases from J, the junction kept 11 bases outside the gene matches. Germline V gives CDR1 SGHRS, CDR2 YFSETQ. CDR3 DNA: TGCGCCAGCAGCTTGTATCGGCTAGCGGGAGATGGGGAGCAGTACTTC. Its protein product is CASSLYRLAGDGEQYF.

This sequence joins TRBV5-1 and TRBJ1-4, with 10 bases fitting TRBD1. Germline trimming cut 5 bases from V and 6 bases from J; bases unmatched to any gene: 7. The CDR3 totals 15 residues. Looked up from germline, CDR1 is SGHRS and CDR2 is YFSETQ. The CDR3 region has the DNA TGCGCCAGCAGGCAAGTCGGGACAGGGGATGAAAAACTGTTTTTT. Residues: CASRQVGTGDEKLFF.

The V gene is TRBV19, the J gene TRBJ2-3, with 10 positions matching TRBD2. The CDR3 contains 18 residues. The germline V gene has CDR1 LNHDA and CDR2 SQIVND (reference sequence). The V gene end was trimmed by 7 bases and the J gene end by 0 bases; junction bases not matched to a gene: 13. The CDR3 nucleotides are TGTGCCAGTAAGGGGTCAACTAGCGGGATTACTAGCACAGATACGCAGTATTTT. It yields the protein CASKGSTSGITSTDTQYF.

The chain links TRBV14 to TRBJ1-4, with D perhaps matching TRBD1 (6 bases). CDR3 length: 19 residues. Germline assignment: CDR1 SGHDN and CDR2 FVKESK. The ends were cut back, 2 bases at V and 0 bases at J, with 19 bases in the middle. CDR3 in amino acids: CASSQPLTNRAATNEKLFF. The CDR3 coding sequence is TGTGCCAGCAGCCAACCTCTAACAAACAGGGCTGCAACTAATGAAAAACTGTTTTTT.

This sequence joins TRBV5-1 and TRBJ2-3; 8 bases are shared with TRBD1. There are 12 residues in the CDR3. Germline trimming cut 4 bases from V and 10 bases from J; bases unmatched to any gene: 5. Germline CDR1 reads SGHRS; CDR2 reads YFSETQ. Here the CDR3 DNA reads TGCGCCAGCAGCCCCGGACAGGGATCGCAGTATTTT. It yields the protein CASSPGQGSQYF.

This rearrangement joins TRBV5-4 to TRBJ2-3, with D perhaps matching TRBD2 (6 bases). The CDR3 contains 15 residues. Germline-derived CDR1 and CDR2 are SGHNT and YYREEE (reference sequence). The V gene lost 4 bases and the J gene lost 0 bases, with 12 bases spanning the gap. Written as DNA, the CDR3 is TGTGCCAGCAGCCTCGACGGGGGTAGCACAGATACGCAGTATTTT. It encodes CASSLDGGSTDTQYF.

The gene calls are TRBV29-1 and TRBJ1-1; 7 bases line up with TRBD1. Losses at the gene ends were 5 bases for V and 0 bases for J; bases not matched to a gene: 9. The V gene's germline CDR1 is SQVTM and CDR2 ANQGSEA. The CDR3 runs to 15 residues. The CDR3 here is CSVRAGGFMNTEAFF. Written as DNA, the CDR3 is TGCAGCGTTCGGGCAGGGGGTTTCATGAACACTGAAGCTTTCTTT.

The J gene is TRBJ2-7, the V gene TRBV2; TRBD1 aligns across 10 bases. Germline trimming cut 5 bases from V and 2 bases from J; bases unmatched to any gene: 6. The CDR3 has 15 residues. Per germline, CDR1 SNHLY and CDR2 FYNNEI. The CDR3 protein is CASSLGQGRTYEQYF. In nucleotides, the CDR3 is TGTGCCAGCAGTCTGGGACAGGGGCGGACCTACGAGCAGTACTTC.

The CDR3 DNA sequence: TGTGCCAGCAGCCAAGTCGGGACAGGGATGGGGGAGACCCAGTACTTC. The encoded protein is CASSQVGTGMGETQYF. The chain employs TRBV3-1 (or the pseudogene TRBV3-2) and TRBJ2-5; 9 nucleotides agree with TRBD1. Germline CDR1 reads LGHDT; CDR2 reads YNNKEL (reference sequence). CDR3 length: 16 residues. The V gene end was trimmed by 1 base and the J gene end by 5 bases; junction bases not matched to a gene: 8.

The chain links TRBV5-1 to TRBJ1-1, with a tentative D call TRBD1 (6 bases). This CDR3 region has 14 residues. Trimming left V 4 bases short and J 1 base short, with 11 bases between. From germline, CDR1 is SGHRS and CDR2 YFSETQ. DNA for the CDR3: TGCGCCAGCAGCGGGACACCCGCGAACACTGAAGCTTTCTTT. This codes for CASSGTPANTEAFF.

The V and J genes are TRBV10-3 and TRBJ1-5; 9 bases fit TRBD1. This CDR3 contains 14 residues. Trimming removed 4 bases from V and 7 bases from J; junction bases left unmatched: 5. Germline CDR1 is ENHRY and CDR2 is SYGVKD. The CDR3 here is CAISGTGVSQPQHF. CDR3 bases: TGTGCCATCAGTGGGACAGGGGTGTCCCAGCCCCAGCATTTT.